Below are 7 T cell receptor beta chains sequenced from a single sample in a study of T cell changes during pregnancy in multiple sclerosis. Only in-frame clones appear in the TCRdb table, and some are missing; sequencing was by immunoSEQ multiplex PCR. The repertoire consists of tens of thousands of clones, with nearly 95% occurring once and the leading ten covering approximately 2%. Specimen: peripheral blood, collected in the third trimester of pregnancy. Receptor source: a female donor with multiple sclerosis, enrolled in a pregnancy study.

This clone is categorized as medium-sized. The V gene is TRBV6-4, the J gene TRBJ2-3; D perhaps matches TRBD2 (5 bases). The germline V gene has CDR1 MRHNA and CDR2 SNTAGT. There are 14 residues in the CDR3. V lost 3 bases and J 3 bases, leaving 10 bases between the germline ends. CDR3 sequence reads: CASSEGGLTDTQYF. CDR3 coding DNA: TGTGCCAGCAGTGAAGGAGGACTTACAGATACGCAGTATTTT.

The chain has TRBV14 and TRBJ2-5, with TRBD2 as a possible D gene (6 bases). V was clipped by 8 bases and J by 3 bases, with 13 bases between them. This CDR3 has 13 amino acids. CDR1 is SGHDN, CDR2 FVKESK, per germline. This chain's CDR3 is CASRRGGEETQYF. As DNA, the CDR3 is TGTGCCAGCCGTCGGGGAGGAGAAGAGACCCAGTACTTC.

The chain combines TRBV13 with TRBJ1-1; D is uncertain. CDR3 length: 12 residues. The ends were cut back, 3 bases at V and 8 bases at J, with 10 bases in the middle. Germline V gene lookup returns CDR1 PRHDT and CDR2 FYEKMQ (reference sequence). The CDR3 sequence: CASSFDWREAFF. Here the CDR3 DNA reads TGTGCCAGCAGCTTCGACTGGCGAGAAGCTTTCTTT. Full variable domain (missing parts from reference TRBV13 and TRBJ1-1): AAGVIQSPRHLIKEKRETATLKCYPIPRHDTVYWYQQGPGQDPQFLISFYEKMQSDKGSIPDRFSAQQFSDYHSELNMSSLELGDSALYFCASSFDWREAFFGQGTRLTVV.

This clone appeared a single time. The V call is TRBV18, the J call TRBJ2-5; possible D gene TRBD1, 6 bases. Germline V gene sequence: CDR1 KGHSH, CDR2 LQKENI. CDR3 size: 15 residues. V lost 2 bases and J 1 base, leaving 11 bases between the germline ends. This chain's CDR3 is CASSPARGAQETQYF. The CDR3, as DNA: TGTGCCAGCTCACCAGCCAGGGGCGCCCAAGAGACCCAGTACTTC. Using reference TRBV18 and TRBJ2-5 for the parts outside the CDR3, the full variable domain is NAGVMQNPRHLVRRRGQEARLRCSPMKGHSHVYWYRQLPEEGLKFMVYLQKENIIDESGMPKERFSAEFPKEGPSILRIQQVVRGDSAAYFCASSPARGAQETQYFGPGTRLLVL.

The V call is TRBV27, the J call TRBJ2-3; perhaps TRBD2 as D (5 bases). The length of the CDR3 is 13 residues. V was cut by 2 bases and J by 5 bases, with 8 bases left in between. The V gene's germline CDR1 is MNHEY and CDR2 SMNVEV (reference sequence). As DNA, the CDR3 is TGTGCCAGCAGTTTACTCGGAGGAGATACGCAGTATTTT. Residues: CASSLLGGDTQYF.

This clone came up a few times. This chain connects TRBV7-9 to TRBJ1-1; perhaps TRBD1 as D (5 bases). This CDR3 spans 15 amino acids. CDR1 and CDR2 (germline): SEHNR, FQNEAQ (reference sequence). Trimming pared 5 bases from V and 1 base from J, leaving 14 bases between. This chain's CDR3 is CASSPGWQTNTEAFF. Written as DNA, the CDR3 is TGTGCCAGCAGCCCAGGGTGGCAGACGAACACTGAAGCTTTCTTT.

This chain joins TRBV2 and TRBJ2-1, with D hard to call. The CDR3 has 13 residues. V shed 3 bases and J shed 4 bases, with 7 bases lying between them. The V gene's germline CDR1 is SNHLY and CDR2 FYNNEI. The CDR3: CASSEFLYNEQFF. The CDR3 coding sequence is TGTGCCAGCAGTGAGTTCCTTTACAATGAGCAGTTCTTC.